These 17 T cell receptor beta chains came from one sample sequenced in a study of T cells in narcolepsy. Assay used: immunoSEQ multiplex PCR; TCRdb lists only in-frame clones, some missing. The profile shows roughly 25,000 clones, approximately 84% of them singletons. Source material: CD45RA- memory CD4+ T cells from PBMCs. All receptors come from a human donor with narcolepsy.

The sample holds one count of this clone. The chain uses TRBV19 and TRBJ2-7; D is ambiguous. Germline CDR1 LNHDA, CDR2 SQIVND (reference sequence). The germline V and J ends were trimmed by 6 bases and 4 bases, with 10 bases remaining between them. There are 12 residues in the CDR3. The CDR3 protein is CASSAVGYEQYF. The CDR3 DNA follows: TGTGCCAGTAGCGCGGTCGGATACGAGCAGTACTTC.

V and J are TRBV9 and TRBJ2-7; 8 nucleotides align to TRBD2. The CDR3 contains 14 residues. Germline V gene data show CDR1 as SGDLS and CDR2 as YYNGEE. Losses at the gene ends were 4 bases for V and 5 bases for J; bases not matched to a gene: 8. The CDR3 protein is CASSSLRGGHEQYF. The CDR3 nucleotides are TGTGCCAGCAGCTCTCTACGGGGGGGCCACGAGCAGTACTTC.

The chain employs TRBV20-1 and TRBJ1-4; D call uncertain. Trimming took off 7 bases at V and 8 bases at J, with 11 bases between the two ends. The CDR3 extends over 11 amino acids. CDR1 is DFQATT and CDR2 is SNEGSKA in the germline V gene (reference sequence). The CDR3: CSGTKGEKLFF. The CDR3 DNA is TGCAGTGGAACAAAGGGAGAAAAACTGTTTTTT.

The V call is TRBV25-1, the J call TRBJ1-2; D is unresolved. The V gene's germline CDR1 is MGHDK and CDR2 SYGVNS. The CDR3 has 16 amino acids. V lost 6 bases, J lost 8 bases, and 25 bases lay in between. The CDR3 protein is CASRGIRTDATVGYTF. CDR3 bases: TGTGCCAGCAGGGGGATTAGGACGGACGCGACGGTAGGCTACACCTTC.

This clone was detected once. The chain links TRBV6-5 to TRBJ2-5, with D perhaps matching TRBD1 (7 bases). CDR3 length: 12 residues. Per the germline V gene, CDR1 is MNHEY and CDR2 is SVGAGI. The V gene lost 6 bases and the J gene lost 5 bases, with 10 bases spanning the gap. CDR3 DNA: TGTGCCAGCAGCCCAGGGGGGGAGACCCAGTACTTC. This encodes CASSPGGETQYF.

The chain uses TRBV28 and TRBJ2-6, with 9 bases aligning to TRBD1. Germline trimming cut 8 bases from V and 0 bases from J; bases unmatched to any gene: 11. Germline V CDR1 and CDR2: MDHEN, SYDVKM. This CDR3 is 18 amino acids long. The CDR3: CASGPLGQGTSGANVLTF. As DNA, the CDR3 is TGTGCCAGCGGTCCATTGGGACAGGGAACCTCTGGGGCCAACGTCCTGACTTTC.

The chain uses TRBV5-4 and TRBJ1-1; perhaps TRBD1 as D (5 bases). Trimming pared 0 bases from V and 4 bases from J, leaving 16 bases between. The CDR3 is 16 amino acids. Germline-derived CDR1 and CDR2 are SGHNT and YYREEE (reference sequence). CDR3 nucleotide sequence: TGTGCCAGCAGCTTGGATTGGGGCTCCTCCTCCACTGAAGCTTTCTTT. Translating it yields CASSLDWGSSSTEAFF.

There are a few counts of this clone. The CDR3 DNA reads as TGTGCCAGCAGCTTGAGGGAGACAGAGACCCAGTACTTC. Translating gives CASSLRETETQYF. This chain links TRBV7-2 with TRBJ2-5; D is possibly TRBD2 (5 bases). V lost 3 bases and J 4 bases, leaving 9 bases between the germline ends. The CDR3 has 13 amino acids. CDR1 is SGHTA, CDR2 FQGNSA, per germline.

The CDR3 spells CASSLAGGRRYVEQYF. Here the CDR3 DNA reads TGTGCCAGCAGCTTAGCTGGCGGGAGGAGGTATGTTGAGCAGTACTTC. This chain joins TRBV11-3 and TRBJ2-7, with TRBD2 matching 8 bases. The CDR3 sequence is 16 residues long. The trim removed 1 base at V and 7 bases at J, leaving 12 bases unmatched. Germline V gene sequence: CDR1 SGHNT, CDR2 YENEEA.

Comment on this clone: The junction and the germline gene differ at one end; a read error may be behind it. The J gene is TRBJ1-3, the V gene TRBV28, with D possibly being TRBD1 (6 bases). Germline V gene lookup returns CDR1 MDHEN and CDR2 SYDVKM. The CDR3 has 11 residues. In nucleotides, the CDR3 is TGTGCCAGCAGTTCGTACGGACAGTTGAATTTT. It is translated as CASSSYGQLNF.

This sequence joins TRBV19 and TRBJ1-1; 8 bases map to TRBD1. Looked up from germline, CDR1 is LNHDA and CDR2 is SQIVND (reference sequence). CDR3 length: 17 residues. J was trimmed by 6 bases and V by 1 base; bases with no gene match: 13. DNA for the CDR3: TGTGCCAGTAGTATAGGCTACCCCAGGGGGCGGAAGCCTGAAGCTTTCTTT. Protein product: CASSIGYPRGRKPEAFF. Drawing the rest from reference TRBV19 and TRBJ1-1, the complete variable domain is DGGITQSPKYLFRKEGQNVTLSCEQNLNHDAMYWYRQDPGQGLRLIYYSQIVNDFQKGDIAEGYSVSREKKESFPLTVTSAQKNPTAFYLCASSIGYPRGRKPEAFFGQGTRLTVV.

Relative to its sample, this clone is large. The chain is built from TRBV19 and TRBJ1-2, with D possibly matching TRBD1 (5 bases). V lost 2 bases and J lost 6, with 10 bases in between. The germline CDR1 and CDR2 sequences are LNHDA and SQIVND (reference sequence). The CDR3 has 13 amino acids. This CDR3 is CASSIQGADGYTF. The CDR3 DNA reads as TGTGCCAGTAGTATACAGGGTGCGGATGGCTACACCTTC. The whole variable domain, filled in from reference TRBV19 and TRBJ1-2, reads DGGITQSPKYLFRKEGQNVTLSCEQNLNHDAMYWYRQDPGQGLRLIYYSQIVNDFQKGDIAEGYSVSREKKESFPLTVTSAQKNPTAFYLCASSIQGADGYTFGSGTRLTVV.

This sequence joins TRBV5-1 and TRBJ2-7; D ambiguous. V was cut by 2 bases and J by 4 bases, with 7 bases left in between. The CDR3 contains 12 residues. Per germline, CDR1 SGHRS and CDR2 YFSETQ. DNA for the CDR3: TGCGCCAGCAGCTTTAACAGATACGAGCAGTACTTC. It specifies CASSFNRYEQYF. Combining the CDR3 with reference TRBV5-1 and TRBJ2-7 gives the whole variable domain KAGVTQTPRYLIKTRGQQVTLSCSPISGHRSVSWYQQTPGQGLQFLFEYFSETQRNKGNFPGRFSGRQFSNSRSEMNVSTLELGDSALYLCASSFNRYEQYFGPGTRLTVT.

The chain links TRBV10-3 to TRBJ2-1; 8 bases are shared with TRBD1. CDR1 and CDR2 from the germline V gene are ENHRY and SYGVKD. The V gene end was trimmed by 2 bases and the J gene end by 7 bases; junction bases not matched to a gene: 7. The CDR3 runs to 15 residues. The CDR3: CAISERGQAGNEQFF. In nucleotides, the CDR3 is TGTGCCATCAGTGAGCGGGGACAGGCTGGAAATGAGCAGTTCTTC.

CDR3 amino acids: CASTPPSTDEQYF. The CDR3 region has the DNA TGCGCCAGCACCCCTCCCTCCACCGACGAGCAGTACTTC. The chain carries TRBV10-2 and TRBJ2-7; D not resolved. Between the trimmed V and J ends, which lost 7 bases and 5 bases, there was a span of 15 bases. The CDR3 is 13 residues long. Germline assignment: CDR1 WSHSY and CDR2 SAAADI.

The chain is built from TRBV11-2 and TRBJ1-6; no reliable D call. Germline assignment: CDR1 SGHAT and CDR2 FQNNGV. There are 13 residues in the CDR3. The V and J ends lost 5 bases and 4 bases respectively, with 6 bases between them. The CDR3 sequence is CASSNGYNSPLHF. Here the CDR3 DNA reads TGTGCCAGCAGCAACGGATATAATTCACCCCTCCACTTT.

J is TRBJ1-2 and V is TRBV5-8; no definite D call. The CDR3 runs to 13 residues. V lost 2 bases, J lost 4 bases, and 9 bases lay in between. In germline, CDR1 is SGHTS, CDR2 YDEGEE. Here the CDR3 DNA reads TGTGCCAGCAGCTTTCGCAGAATCTATGGCTACACCTTC. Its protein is CASSFRRIYGYTF.